This passage covers 21 T cell receptor beta chains from one sample sequenced in a study of vaccination and CD4 T cells after COVID-19 (dated by TCRdb to between 2021 and 2022). These TCRs are of unknown antigen specificity. Receptor libraries were prepared by PCR. Instrument on record: Illumina iSeq 100. TCR sequencing of DNA from cultured CD4+ T cells used the Oncomine TCR Beta short-read assay at the Johns Hopkins FTIC core. The public reads were quality trimmed at Q25 with fastp and then assembled into clones with MiXCR by TCRdb, keeping productive beta chains. Identical CDR3 protein sequences are pooled into one entry, listed with their most common genes and DNA. For this sample there are around 17,000 distinct CDR3 sequences; 30% to 45% appear just once. Roughly 15% of the sample rests with the top ten. In light of the paper, this sample's treatment or condition label describes: roughly 11-day PBMC culture with coronavirus spike peptide pools or control peptides (ViraFEST assay).

The sample comprised cultured CD4+ T cells from blood. The origin of the receptors is a human donor with COVID-19.

There are a few counts of this clonotype. The chain couples TRBV6-5 to TRBJ1-6; no definite D call. Looked up from germline, CDR1 is MNHEY and CDR2 is SVGAGI. This CDR3 comprises 14 residues. Trimming removed 0 bases from V and 7 bases from J, with 7 bases in between. The CDR3 bases are TGTGCCAGCAGTTACTCGAGCGCAAATTCACCCCTCCACTTT. Translating it yields CASSYSSANSPLHF.

The chain has TRBV29-1 and TRBJ2-7, with TRBD1 as a possible D gene (6 bases). The CDR3 is 16 amino acids. Germline V gene data show CDR1 as SQVTM and CDR2 as ANQGSEA. Trimming shortened V by 1 base and J by 6 bases, and 22 bases separated the two germline ends. The CDR3 DNA reads as TGCAGCGTTGAAGGGCGATCCAGGGCCAGGGGCGGCGAGCAGTACTTC. It codes for CSVEGRSRARGGEQYF.

The gene calls are TRBV2 and TRBJ1-6; tentatively, D is TRBD1 (5 bases). CDR3 length: 12 amino acids. From germline, CDR1 is SNHLY and CDR2 FYNNEI. The V end was cut by 3 bases, the J end by 10 bases, with 7 bases between. CDR3 DNA: TGTGCCAGCAGTGACAGACAGTCACCCCTCCACTTT. Its translation is CASSDRQSPLHF.

V and J are TRBV6-1 and TRBJ1-6; D uncertain. The CDR3 extends over 16 amino acids. The germline gives CDR1 MNHNS, CDR2 SASEGT. The V end was cut by 7 bases, the J end by 7 bases, with 20 bases between. The CDR3 region is CASKKGEDVWNSPLHF. CDR3 nucleotide sequence: TGTGCCAGCAAGAAGGGAGAGGACGTTTGGAATTCACCCCTCCACTTT.

The chain recombines TRBV7-2 with TRBJ1-6; D unclear. The V and J ends lost 1 base and 7 bases respectively, with 14 bases between them. The CDR3 sequence is 16 residues long. Germline V gene sequence: CDR1 SGHTA, CDR2 FQGNSA. The CDR3 DNA is TGTGCCAGCAGCTTAGTATGGGGTTCGGAGAATTCACCCCTCCACTTT. Protein sequence: CASSLVWGSENSPLHF. Filled out from reference TRBV7-2 and TRBJ1-6, the complete variable domain reads GAGVSQSPSNKVTEKGKDVELRCDPISGHTALYWYRQSLGQGLEFLIYFQGNSAPDKSGLPSDRFSAERTGGSVSTLTIQRTQQEDSAVYLCASSLVWGSENSPLHFGNGTRLTVT.

Comment on this clonotype: One end of the junction is discordant with germline, which a read error may explain. The CDR3 region is CASSPTRPGETQYF. Here the CDR3 DNA reads TGTGCTAGCAGCCCCACGAGGCCAGGGGAGACCCAGTACTTC. The J gene is TRBJ2-5, the V gene TRBV7-7, with D possibly matching TRBD1 (5 bases). The CDR3 length is 14 residues. The germline gives CDR1 SSHAT, CDR2 FNYEAQ (reference sequence).

This clonotype has only a few counts. V usage is TRBV2 and J usage is TRBJ1-5, with D unresolved. With 10 bases removed from V and 9 bases from J, the gap between germline ends came to 19 bases. The CDR3 sequence is 13 residues long. Per germline, CDR1 SNHLY and CDR2 FYNNEI. The CDR3 loop reads CATSPVGPGPQHF. For the CDR3, the DNA is TGTGCCACGTCCCCGGTAGGTCCGGGGCCCCAGCATTTT.

The CDR3, as DNA: TGTGCCACCTTACCCATACTAGGGGGGGCGGAGACCCAGTACTTC. Protein sequence: CATLPILGGAETQYF. This rearrangement joins TRBV15 to TRBJ2-5, with D perhaps matching TRBD2 (7 bases). Per germline, CDR1 LNHNV and CDR2 YYDKDF (reference sequence). This CDR3 comprises 15 residues. V gave up 8 bases and J gave up 5 bases, with 21 bases separating them.

V gene TRBV19 combines with J gene TRBJ2-2; D remains ambiguous. The germline V and J ends were trimmed by 7 bases and 0 bases, with 12 bases remaining between them. This CDR3 is built from 15 residues. The V gene's germline CDR1 is LNHDA and CDR2 SQIVND (reference sequence). The CDR3 protein is CASKDRRSNTGELFF. The DNA of the CDR3 is TGTGCCAGTAAGGATCGGCGGTCGAACACCGGGGAGCTGTTTTTT.

This clonotype was detected only a few times. The V and J genes are TRBV11-2 and TRBJ2-1, with D possibly matching TRBD2 (6 bases). The CDR3 consists of 14 residues. V lost 0 bases and J lost 15, with 18 bases in between. CDR1 is SGHAT, CDR2 FQNNGV, per germline. CDR3 DNA: TGTGCCAGCAGCTTAGATACGGACCGGGACTGGTGGTTCTTC. Amino acid sequence: CASSLDTDRDWWFF.

The chain couples TRBV7-6 to TRBJ2-7; TRBD1 agrees at 8 bases. This CDR3 region has 12 residues. Germline V CDR1 and CDR2: SGHVS, FNYEAQ. V lost 5 bases and J lost 5; bases outside the gene matches: 2. The CDR3 nucleotides read TGTGCCAGCAGCCTGGACAGGGACGAGCAGTACTTC. Amino acid sequence: CASSLDRDEQYF.

This clonotype is categorized as medium-sized. J is TRBJ2-1 and V is TRBV19, with TRBD1 matching 11 bases. The germline gives CDR1 LNHDA, CDR2 SQIVND (reference sequence). The CDR3 loop spans 15 amino acids. J gave up 7 bases and V 5 bases, and 7 bases lay outside the gene matches. The CDR3 coding sequence is TGTGCCAGTAGTCAAGGACAGGGGGCTTGGAATGAGCAGTTCTTC. Residues: CASSQGQGAWNEQFF. Full variable domain (outside the CDR3, taken from reference TRBV19 and TRBJ2-1): DGGITQSPKYLFRKEGQNVTLSCEQNLNHDAMYWYRQDPGQGLRLIYYSQIVNDFQKGDIAEGYSVSREKKESFPLTVTSAQKNPTAFYLCASSQGQGAWNEQFFGPGTRLTVL.

The chain combines TRBV19 with TRBJ1-6; no clear D. Looked up from germline, CDR1 is LNHDA and CDR2 is SQIVND (reference sequence). V shed 3 bases and J shed 8 bases, with 26 bases lying between them. CDR3 length equals 19 residues. CDR3 sequence reads: CASSMDQRWSGQVYSPLHF. CDR3 DNA sequence: TGTGCCAGTAGTATGGATCAAAGGTGGAGTGGGCAGGTCTATTCACCCCTCCACTTT.

This clonotype was counted between two and nine times. J is TRBJ2-5 and V is TRBV20-1; no clear D. Looked up from germline, CDR1 is DFQATT and CDR2 is SNEGSKA (reference sequence). V shed 6 bases and J shed 5 bases, with 22 bases lying between them. This CDR3 spans 15 amino acids. CDR3 coding DNA: TGCAGTGCCCTAACTCGGGCCCATGCACTCGAGACCCAGTACTTC. Translated: CSALTRAHALETQYF.

CDR3 in amino acids: CASSIEGYGYTF. CDR3 nucleotides: TGTGCCAGTAGTATCGAGGGCTATGGCTACACCTTC. The chain couples TRBV19 to TRBJ1-2; the D is unclear. V dropped 3 bases and J dropped 4 bases, with 6 bases sitting between them. The length of the CDR3 is 12 residues. CDR1 and CDR2 from the germline V gene are LNHDA and SQIVND (reference sequence).

The rearrangement joins TRBV12-3 or TRBV12-4 to TRBJ2-6; D not certain. The V gene lost 7 bases and the J gene lost 0 bases, with 10 bases spanning the gap. CDR3 length: 15 amino acids. The CDR3 is CASTGRVSGANVLTF. In DNA form, the CDR3 reads TGTGCCAGCACTGGCAGAGTCTCTGGGGCCAACGTCCTGACTTTC.

The CDR3 protein is CASSGQYSNYGYTF. CDR3 nucleotides: TGTGCCAGCAGTGGACAGTACTCAAACTATGGCTACACCTTC. The chain uses TRBV6-1 and TRBJ1-2, with D tentatively TRBD1 (5 bases). This CDR3 comprises 14 residues. In germline, CDR1 is MNHNS, CDR2 SASEGT. V gave up 4 bases and J gave up 2 bases, with 11 bases separating them.

This clonotype was detected a few times. The V call is TRBV5-1, the J call TRBJ1-2; 7 nucleotides align to TRBD1. CDR1 is SGHRS and CDR2 is YFSETQ in the germline V gene. The trim removed 4 bases at V and 8 bases at J, leaving 14 bases unmatched. This CDR3 is 15 amino acids long. As DNA, the CDR3 is TGCGCCAGCAGCCTACAGGGGCCCCGGCTGGGAGGCTACACCTTC. Translating it yields CASSLQGPRLGGYTF.

This clonotype was seen a single time. This sequence joins TRBV5-1 and TRBJ1-3; D ambiguous. Looked up from germline, CDR1 is SGHRS and CDR2 is YFSETQ. The V end was cut by 1 base, the J end by 0 bases, with 11 bases between. The CDR3 consists of 16 residues. CDR3 DNA sequence: TGCGCCAGCAGCTTGTCGGGGATTAGCTCTGGAAACACCATATATTTT. Translation: CASSLSGISSGNTIYF.

This clonotype was seen more than once but under ten times. The rearrangement links TRBV6-4 to TRBJ2-1; 7 bases fit TRBD2. The trim removed 5 bases at V and 0 bases at J, leaving 4 bases unmatched. CDR3 length: 15 amino acids. Germline CDR1 and CDR2: MRHNA and SNTAGT. The CDR3 sequence is CASSSSGTSYNEQFF. CDR3 bases: TGTGCCAGCAGTTCTAGCGGAACCTCCTACAATGAGCAGTTCTTC.

The chain is built from TRBV9 and TRBJ1-1, with D perhaps TRBD1 (5 bases). Trimming stripped 4 bases from V and 0 bases from J, with 10 bases between. The CDR3 is 14 residues long. Per germline, CDR1 SGDLS and CDR2 YYNGEE. The CDR3 loop reads CASSSGLVNTEAFF. DNA of the CDR3: TGTGCCAGCAGCTCAGGGTTAGTGAACACTGAAGCTTTCTTT.